This entry lists 21 T cell receptor beta chains sequenced from one sample in a study of shared clonotypes between healthy human individuals. Some clones are missing from TCRdb's copy, which holds only in-frame ones; the method was immunoSEQ multiplex PCR. The data show about 1.5 million clones, approximately 98% seen once. The sample taken for sequencing was naive CD4+ T cells sorted from blood. Indicated subset: CD45RA+ positively selected. These receptors all come from a man under 40 in good health.

In its sample, this clone was seen once. The genes are TRBV5-1 and TRBJ1-4; D gene ambiguous. Germline V gives CDR1 SGHRS, CDR2 YFSETQ. The CDR3 length is 14 residues. V was cut by 0 bases and J by 8 bases, with 11 bases left in between. CDR3 region: CASSLGASGEKLFF. For the CDR3, the DNA is TGCGCCAGCAGCTTGGGTGCCAGCGGAGAAAAACTGTTTTTT.

The V call is TRBV29-1, the J call TRBJ2-1; a possible D gene is TRBD2 (5 bases). This CDR3 is 11 amino acids long. Germline V gene data show CDR1 as SQVTM and CDR2 as ANQGSEA. With 6 bases removed from V and 10 bases from J, the gap between germline ends came to 13 bases. The CDR3 protein is CSVIDYGEQFF. DNA of the CDR3: TGCAGCGTGATCGACTATGGAGAGCAGTTCTTC.

The chain combines TRBV5-1 with TRBJ2-2; D unresolved. The V gene's germline CDR1 is SGHRS and CDR2 YFSETQ. V lost 1 base and J lost 5, with 9 bases in between. The length of the CDR3 is 14 residues. In DNA, the CDR3 is TGCGCCAGCAGCTTGAAAATCGAAACCGGGGAGCTGTTTTTT. This gives the protein CASSLKIETGELFF.

This chain uses TRBV19 with TRBJ2-3; weak D call: TRBD2 (6 bases). Germline-derived CDR1 and CDR2 are LNHDA and SQIVND (reference sequence). CDR3 length: 14 amino acids. Between the trimmed V and J ends, which lost 5 bases and 3 bases, there was a span of 12 bases. CDR3 nucleotides: TGTGCCAGTAGTCCGGGAGTGATAACAGATACGCAGTATTTT. Protein product: CASSPGVITDTQYF.

The CDR3 protein is CASSFRIGQGGSTDTQYF. The CDR3 region has the DNA TGTGCCAGCAGCTTTAGGATTGGACAGGGGGGAAGCACAGATACGCAGTATTTT. The chain uses TRBV11-2 and TRBJ2-3; 10 bases are shared with TRBD1. Germline trimming cut 3 bases from V and 0 bases from J; bases unmatched to any gene: 9. Germline CDR1 is SGHAT and CDR2 is FQNNGV. CDR3 size: 18 residues.

This chain's CDR3 is CASSSPGFQYQETQYF. The CDR3 nucleotides read TGCGCCAGCAGCTCCCCAGGATTCCAGTACCAAGAGACCCAGTACTTC. The chain carries TRBV5-1 and TRBJ2-5; D gene unclear. Germline CDR1 reads SGHRS; CDR2 reads YFSETQ. The CDR3 contains 16 residues. V was cut by 3 bases and J by 0 bases, with 15 bases left in between. Using reference TRBV5-1 and TRBJ2-5 for the parts outside the CDR3, the full variable domain is KAGVTQTPRYLIKTRGQQVTLSCSPISGHRSVSWYQQTPGQGLQFLFEYFSETQRNKGNFPGRFSGRQFSNSRSEMNVSTLELGDSALYLCASSSPGFQYQETQYFGPGTRLLVL.

This clone has more than one count but fewer than ten. Other DNA sequences in this sample translate to the same CDR3. The genes are TRBV7-2 and TRBJ2-3, with a weak D call TRBD1 (6 bases). CDR1 and CDR2 (germline): SGHTA, FQGNSA. V was trimmed by 1 base and J by 1 base, leaving 6 bases between them. The CDR3 loop spans 14 amino acids. CDR3 region: CASSLGQGTDTQYF. The CDR3 DNA reads as TGTGCCAGCAGCTTAGGACAGGGCACAGATACGCAGTATTTT.

The chain uses TRBV29-1 and TRBJ1-1; D is ambiguous. The CDR3 has 13 residues. The V end lost 4 bases, the J end lost 7 bases, and 16 bases lay between the germline ends. Germline-derived CDR1 and CDR2 are SQVTM and ANQGSEA. This CDR3 reads CSVVGVRVDEAFF. The DNA of the CDR3 is TGCAGCGTTGTTGGGGTGAGGGTTGATGAAGCTTTCTTT.

The chain has TRBV5-4 and TRBJ2-1; D possibly uses TRBD1 or TRBD2 (5 bases each). The germline CDR1 and CDR2 sequences are SGHNT and YYREEE (reference sequence). The CDR3 covers 15 residues. V lost 0 bases, J lost 6 bases, and 13 bases lay in between. The CDR3 spells CASSLVGRESNEQFF. The CDR3 region has the DNA TGTGCCAGCAGCTTGGTTGGCAGGGAGAGCAATGAGCAGTTCTTC. Full variable domain (remainder filled in from reference TRBV5-4 and TRBJ2-1): ETGVTQSPTHLIKTRGQQVTLRCSSQSGHNTVSWYQQALGQGPQFIFQYYREEENGRGNFPPRFSGLQFPNYSSELNVNALELDDSALYLCASSLVGRESNEQFFGPGTRLTVL.

CDR3 sequence: CASKDRSNTGELFF. CDR3 nucleotide sequence: TGTGCCAGCAAAGACAGATCGAACACCGGGGAGCTGTTTTTT. The rearrangement links TRBV28 to TRBJ2-2, with a weak D call TRBD1 (5 bases). Per the germline V gene, CDR1 is MDHEN and CDR2 is SYDVKM. V shed 7 bases and J shed 0 bases, with 9 bases lying between them. The CDR3 loop spans 14 amino acids. The full variable domain, rest sourced from reference TRBV28 and TRBJ2-2, is DVKVTQSSRYLVKRTGEKVFLECVQDMDHENMFWYRQDPGLGLRLIYFSYDVKMKEKGDIPEGYSVSREKKERFSLILESASTNQTSMYLCASKDRSNTGELFFGEGSRLTVL.

In this sample, this clone turned up once. The V call is TRBV28, the J call TRBJ2-2; D uncertain. The V gene's germline CDR1 is MDHEN and CDR2 SYDVKM. V shed 2 bases and J shed 9 bases, with 16 bases lying between them. This CDR3 has 15 amino acids. In DNA, the CDR3 is TGTGCCAGCAGTTTAGCCGGGCCCCTTTCCTGGGAGCTGTTTTTT. Residues: CASSLAGPLSWELFF.

The chain carries TRBV7-9 and TRBJ1-1; D is unresolved. Germline CDR1 reads SEHNR; CDR2 reads FQNEAQ (reference sequence). The V and J ends lost 6 bases and 3 bases respectively, with 14 bases between them. CDR3 length: 14 amino acids. CDR3 in amino acids: CASSRPRADTEAFF. For the CDR3, the DNA is TGTGCCAGCAGTAGACCGAGGGCGGACACTGAAGCTTTCTTT.

This sequence joins TRBV7-9 and TRBJ1-5; unclear D gene. Trimming removed 8 bases at V and 0 bases at J, with 20 bases between. This CDR3 spans 17 amino acids. Looked up from germline, CDR1 is SEHNR and CDR2 is FQNEAQ (reference sequence). The CDR3 DNA reads as TGTGCCAGCTCGTCCGGGAGCCTCGCAAATAGCAATCAGCCCCAGCATTTT. Protein sequence: CASSSGSLANSNQPQHF.

The rearrangement uses TRBV4-3 and TRBJ1-1; D is unresolved. This CDR3 is 13 amino acids long. The V end was cut by 0 bases, the J end by 3 bases, with 5 bases between. Per germline, CDR1 LGHNA and CDR2 YSLEER. The CDR3 DNA reads TGCGCCAGCAGCCAAGATAGTGACACTGAAGCTTTCTTT. Residues: CASSQDSDTEAFF.

The chain carries TRBV29-1 and TRBJ2-1; TRBD2 agrees at 10 bases. J lost 2 bases, V lost 4 bases, and 8 bases had no gene match. The length of the CDR3 is 16 residues. Germline V gene data show CDR1 as SQVTM and CDR2 as ANQGSEA. CDR3 sequence reads: CSVGGTSEVPYNEQFF. The CDR3 nucleotides read TGCAGCGTTGGAGGGACTAGCGAGGTTCCCTACAATGAGCAGTTCTTC.

Here the CDR3 reads CAISDSPKAPYEQYF. The CDR3 nucleotides are TGTGCCATCAGTGACTCCCCAAAGGCACCTTACGAGCAGTACTTC. The rearrangement uses TRBV10-3 and TRBJ2-7; D gene ambiguous. CDR1 is ENHRY, CDR2 SYGVKD, per germline. V dropped 3 bases and J dropped 4 bases, with 16 bases sitting between them. The CDR3 length is 15 residues.

The V call is TRBV28, the J call TRBJ1-1; D unresolved. The CDR3 loop spans 12 amino acids. V lost 4 bases, J lost 5 bases, and 8 bases lay in between. Germline V gene sequence: CDR1 MDHEN, CDR2 SYDVKM. The CDR3 sequence: CASSWTATEAFF. For the CDR3, the DNA is TGTGCCAGCAGTTGGACGGCGACTGAAGCTTTCTTT.

V gene TRBV5-1 combines with J gene TRBJ2-4; maybe TRBD1 (5 bases). Trimming took 1 base from V and 3 from J, leaving 14 bases between them. Germline-derived CDR1 and CDR2 are SGHRS and YFSETQ. This CDR3 comprises 16 residues. In nucleotides, the CDR3 is TGCGCCAGCAGCTTGATAGTTGGGGCCCTCAAAAACATTCAGTACTTC. Encoded protein: CASSLIVGALKNIQYF. Based on the CDR3 plus reference TRBV5-1 and TRBJ2-4, the full variable domain is KAGVTQTPRYLIKTRGQQVTLSCSPISGHRSVSWYQQTPGQGLQFLFEYFSETQRNKGNFPGRFSGRQFSNSRSEMNVSTLELGDSALYLCASSLIVGALKNIQYFGAGTRLSVL.

The rearrangement joins TRBV5-4 to TRBJ1-1; TRBD1 might be the D (6 bases). Germline lookup yields CDR1 SGHNT and CDR2 YYREEE (reference sequence). The germline V and J ends were trimmed by 4 bases and 0 bases, with 13 bases remaining between them. The CDR3 covers 15 residues. The CDR3 loop reads CASSLRGGMNTEAFF. The CDR3 nucleotides are TGTGCCAGCAGCCTCAGGGGCGGTATGAACACTGAAGCTTTCTTT.

The chain links TRBV11-2 to TRBJ1-1, with D unresolved. Germline CDR1 reads SGHAT; CDR2 reads FQNNGV. CDR3 size: 13 residues. V lost 2 bases and J 5 bases, leaving 9 bases between the germline ends. CDR3 sequence (DNA): TGTGCCAGCAGCTTACAGCTGGGGACTGAAGCTTTCTTT. Translated, it gives CASSLQLGTEAFF.

Turning to this clone: The sample holds other DNA sequences that translate to the same CDR3. V gene TRBV19 combines with J gene TRBJ2-5; D remains unclear. The CDR3 extends over 12 amino acids. The germline V and J ends were trimmed by 5 bases and 4 bases, with 8 bases remaining between them. Germline V gene data show CDR1 as LNHDA and CDR2 as SQIVND (reference sequence). The CDR3 DNA reads TGTGCCAGTAGTTCTCAAGGAGAGACCCAGTACTTC. It translates to CASSSQGETQYF.